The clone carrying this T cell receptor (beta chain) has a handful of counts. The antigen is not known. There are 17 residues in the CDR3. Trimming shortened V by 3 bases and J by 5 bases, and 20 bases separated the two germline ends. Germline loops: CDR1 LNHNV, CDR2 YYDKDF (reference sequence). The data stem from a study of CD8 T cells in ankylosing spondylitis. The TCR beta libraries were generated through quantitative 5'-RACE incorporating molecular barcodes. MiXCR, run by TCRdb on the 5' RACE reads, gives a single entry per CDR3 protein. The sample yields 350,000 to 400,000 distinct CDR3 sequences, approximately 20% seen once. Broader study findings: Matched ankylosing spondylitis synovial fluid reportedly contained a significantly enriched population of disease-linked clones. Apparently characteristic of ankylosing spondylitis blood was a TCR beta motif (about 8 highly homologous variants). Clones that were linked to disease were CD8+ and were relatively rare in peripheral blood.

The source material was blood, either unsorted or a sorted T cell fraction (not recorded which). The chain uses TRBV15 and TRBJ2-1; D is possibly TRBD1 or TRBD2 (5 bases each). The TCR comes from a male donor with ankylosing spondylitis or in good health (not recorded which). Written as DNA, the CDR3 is TGTGCCACCAGCAGGGGGGATACAGGACCGAGAAACAATGAGCAGTTCTTC. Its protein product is CATSRGDTGPRNNEQFF.